One and the same sample provided the 32 T cell receptor beta chains below, sequenced in a study of T-cell reconstitution after alpha-beta-depleted transplantation in children. The authors prepared the TCRbeta library with unique molecular identifiers. TCRdb itself ran the PCR reads through MiXCR, one entry per CDR3 protein. This sample has 250,000 to 300,000 distinct CDR3 sequences, with 9.9% found just once. Material: PBMCs from the stem cell graft donor, obtained from the stem cell graft. These receptors came from a human donor who donated a stem cell graft to a child with SCID.

This clonotype is medium-sized by share. The chain carries TRBV27 and TRBJ2-3; TRBD1 is a possible D gene (6 bases). This CDR3 region has 13 residues. Trimming took off 6 bases at V and 7 bases at J, with 14 bases between the two ends. Germline values: CDR1 MNHEY, CDR2 SMNVEV (reference sequence). The CDR3 nucleotides read TGTGCCAGCAGGACAGGAGGTAGGAATACGCAGTATTTT. Encoded protein: CASRTGGRNTQYF.

The V gene is TRBV9, the J gene TRBJ2-2; no reliable D call. This CDR3 has 15 amino acids. CDR1 is SGDLS, CDR2 YYNGEE, per germline. V dropped 4 bases and J dropped 0 bases, with 10 bases sitting between them. The CDR3 bases are TGTGCCAGCAGCCCCGACGGATCGAACACCGGGGAGCTGTTTTTT. It is translated as CASSPDGSNTGELFF.

This clonotype has a handful of counts. The chain couples TRBV6-1 to TRBJ1-2, with 9 bases that match TRBD1. The CDR3 is 14 residues long. From germline, CDR1 is MNHNS and CDR2 SASEGT. The V and J ends lost 6 bases and 8 bases, in that order; junction bases with no gene match: 10. CDR3 region: CASSPPGGQGGYTF. The CDR3 DNA reads as TGTGCCAGCAGCCCACCCGGGGGACAGGGAGGCTACACCTTC.

The CDR3 protein is CASSSDYRDTQYF. DNA for the CDR3: TGTGCCAGCAGCTCGGACTACCGGGATACGCAGTATTTT. The chain combines TRBV7-3 with TRBJ2-3; possibly TRBD2 for D (6 bases). CDR1 is SGHTA and CDR2 is FQGTGA in the germline V gene. Between the trimmed V and J ends, which lost 4 bases and 6 bases, there was a span of 11 bases. The CDR3 is 13 amino acids.

This clonotype was detected many times. This chain uses TRBV7-3 with TRBJ2-7; possible D gene TRBD2, 6 bases. Trimming cost V 4 bases and J 3 bases, with 10 bases left between them. The CDR3 sequence is 13 residues long. Germline V lookup: CDR1 SGHTA, CDR2 FQGTGA. The CDR3 bases are TGTGCCAGCAGCTGGGGGGACGACTACGAGCAGTACTTC. Translated, it gives CASSWGDDYEQYF.

The chain carries TRBV5-1 and TRBJ1-2, with D possibly matching TRBD1 (5 bases). From germline, CDR1 is SGHRS and CDR2 YFSETQ. V was cut by 6 bases and J by 4 bases, with 13 bases left in between. This CDR3 comprises 13 residues. The CDR3 sequence: CASTYRDGYGYTF. CDR3 DNA: TGCGCCAGCACCTACCGGGACGGCTATGGCTACACCTTC. The full variable domain, completed using reference TRBV5-1 and TRBJ1-2, is KAGVTQTPRYLIKTRGQQVTLSCSPISGHRSVSWYQQTPGQGLQFLFEYFSETQRNKGNFPGRFSGRQFSNSRSEMNVSTLELGDSALYLCASTYRDGYGYTFGSGTRLTVV.

This clonotype was detected ten times or more. The gene calls are TRBV18 and TRBJ1-2, with D possibly matching TRBD1 (5 bases). The CDR3 covers 16 residues. Germline V CDR1 and CDR2: KGHSH, LQKENI. The V gene lost 2 bases and the J gene lost 3 bases, with 16 bases spanning the gap. The chain's CDR3 is CASSPIGAPGDYGYTF. The CDR3 DNA sequence: TGTGCCAGCTCACCAATTGGGGCGCCCGGGGACTATGGCTACACCTTC.

In DNA form, the CDR3 reads TGTGCCAGCAGCTCCCGGGACCCTAACACCGGGGAGCTGTTTTTT. Its protein product is CASSSRDPNTGELFF. The J gene is TRBJ2-2, the V gene TRBV11-3; D may correspond to TRBD1 or TRBD2 (5 bases each). The CDR3 consists of 15 residues. CDR1 is SGHNT, CDR2 YENEEA, per germline. Trimming stripped 4 bases from V and 2 bases from J, with 11 bases between.

The genes are TRBV4-1 and TRBJ2-3, with D possibly being TRBD1 (6 bases). Germline lookup yields CDR1 MGHRA and CDR2 YSYEKL. Trimming pared 3 bases from V and 2 bases from J, leaving 12 bases between. The CDR3 runs 15 residues. CDR3 sequence reads: CASSHRQEATDTQYF. The DNA of the CDR3 is TGCGCCAGCAGCCATCGACAGGAAGCCACAGATACGCAGTATTTT.

This clonotype showed up many times. The CDR3 DNA reads TGCGCCAGCAGCTTGGGAATAGCGGGGGGACTCAATGAGCAGTTCTTC. The encoded protein is CASSLGIAGGLNEQFF. The rearrangement uses TRBV5-1 and TRBJ2-1; 10 bases match TRBD2. The V gene's germline CDR1 is SGHRS and CDR2 YFSETQ. Trimming at V came to 0 bases and at J to 6 bases, leaving 6 bases not matched to a gene. The CDR3 spans 16 residues.

The CDR3 reads CASSLGGLTTSSYEQYF. Here the CDR3 DNA reads TGTGCCAGCAGCTTAGGCGGATTGACTACTTCCTCCTACGAGCAGTACTTC. The chain recombines TRBV7-8 with TRBJ2-7; TRBD2 might be the D (5 bases). Trimming left V 1 base short and J 0 bases short, with 16 bases between. Germline CDR1 is SGHVS and CDR2 is FQNEAQ. CDR3 length: 17 residues.

The rearrangement links TRBV2 to TRBJ2-7; possible D gene TRBD2, 6 bases. V lost 1 base and J lost 0, with 13 bases in between. CDR1 and CDR2 (germline): SNHLY, FYNNEI. The CDR3 extends over 16 amino acids. This CDR3 is CASSEGRGLISYEQYF. The CDR3 DNA sequence: TGTGCCAGCAGTGAAGGGAGGGGCCTTATCTCCTACGAGCAGTACTTC.

This clonotype was picked up a small number of times. This chain joins TRBV7-6 and TRBJ1-6; TRBD1 matches at 7 bases. J was trimmed by 9 bases and V by 6 bases; bases with no gene match: 17. The CDR3 has 17 amino acids. Germline V gene data show CDR1 as SGHVS and CDR2 as FNYEAQ. The CDR3 protein is CASSQFDRAILSSPLHF. The CDR3 coding sequence is TGTGCCAGCAGTCAATTTGACAGGGCCATCCTGAGTTCACCCCTCCACTTT.

This clonotype was counted a few times. The rearrangement uses TRBV29-1 and TRBJ2-5; 7 nucleotides align to TRBD2. The CDR3 has 12 amino acids. Looked up from germline, CDR1 is SQVTM and CDR2 is ANQGSEA. With 3 bases clipped from V and 5 bases from J, the junction kept 3 bases outside the gene matches. The CDR3 DNA follows: TGCAGCGTTGAGCAGGGAGGGGAGACCCAGTACTTC. Residues: CSVEQGGETQYF.

This clonotype was seen a handful of times. The V gene is TRBV7-6, the J gene TRBJ2-7; D not certain. Trimming left V 4 bases short and J 3 bases short, with 13 bases between. CDR3 length: 14 residues. Germline CDR1 and CDR2: SGHVS and FNYEAQ. CDR3 nucleotides: TGTGCCAGCAGCTCGACGGACCGTTTCTACGAGCAGTACTTC. Its translation is CASSSTDRFYEQYF.

This clonotype was detected many times. The V gene is TRBV21-1, the J gene TRBJ2-1; no check of the table's D call, TRBD2, against the DNA was made. TRBV21-1 is classified as a pseudogene. The CDR3 length is 15 residues. CDR3 nucleotides: TGTGCCAGCATTACTCCCGGACTAGTCCTTAGTGAGCAGTTCTTC. This encodes CASITPGLVLSEQFF.

This clonotype was detected many times. The CDR3 spells CASSLSGTQYEQYF. The DNA for the CDR3 is TGCGCCAGCAGCTTGAGTGGGACGCAATACGAGCAGTACTTC. The chain couples TRBV5-1 to TRBJ2-7; either TRBD1 or TRBD2 may supply D (5 bases each). Between the trimmed V and J ends, which lost 1 base and 4 bases, there was a span of 12 bases. CDR3 length: 14 amino acids. Germline CDR1 reads SGHRS; CDR2 reads YFSETQ. The variable domain in full, with the rest retrieved from reference TRBV5-1 and TRBJ2-7, is KAGVTQTPRYLIKTRGQQVTLSCSPISGHRSVSWYQQTPGQGLQFLFEYFSETQRNKGNFPGRFSGRQFSNSRSEMNVSTLELGDSALYLCASSLSGTQYEQYFGPGTRLTVT.

This rearrangement joins TRBV20-1 to TRBJ1-2; D not certain. Germline V gives CDR1 DFQATT, CDR2 SNEGSKA (reference sequence). The CDR3 extends over 10 amino acids. V dropped 0 bases and J dropped 7 bases, with 3 bases sitting between them. CDR3 amino acids: CSARDSGYTF. The CDR3, as DNA: TGCAGTGCTAGAGACTCTGGCTACACCTTC.

This clonotype was seen a handful of times. The chain recombines TRBV2 with TRBJ2-2; D is ambiguous. The CDR3 is made up of 14 amino acids. Trimming pared 7 bases from V and 4 bases from J, leaving 13 bases between. Germline CDR1 SNHLY, CDR2 FYNNEI. CDR3 residues: CASNLVVATGELFF. In DNA, the CDR3 is TGTGCCAGCAACCTGGTTGTGGCCACCGGGGAGCTGTTTTTT.

The chain employs TRBV14 and TRBJ1-2; 9 bases fit TRBD1. The CDR3 is 13 amino acids. V dropped 4 bases and J dropped 14; count of bases not matched to a gene: 11. CDR1 is SGHDN, CDR2 FVKESK, per germline. The CDR3 region is CASSLVPGQGPTF. The CDR3 nucleotides read TGTGCCAGCAGCCTCGTCCCGGGACAGGGACCGACCTTC.

This clonotype was seen many times. In nucleotides, the CDR3 is TGCGCCAGCAGCCACGGACAGGGGGGTCGATACGAGCAGTACTTC. Its protein product is CASSHGQGGRYEQYF. V is TRBV4-1 and J is TRBJ2-7; 10 bases fit TRBD1. V shed 3 bases, J shed 4 bases, and the junction held 6 bases outside the gene matches. From germline, CDR1 is MGHRA and CDR2 YSYEKL. The CDR3 spans 15 residues.

This chain uses TRBV15 with TRBJ1-2; D unclear. In germline, CDR1 is LNHNV, CDR2 YYDKDF (reference sequence). V lost 5 bases to trimming and J lost 4 bases, with 11 bases between them. The CDR3 contains 13 residues. The CDR3 nucleotides are TGTGCCACCAGCGGCACTAACGGCTATGGCTACACCTTC. As protein: CATSGTNGYGYTF.

This clonotype was counted between two and nine times. The rearrangement uses TRBV5-1 and TRBJ2-1; unclear D gene. Trimming left V 6 bases short and J 13 bases short, with 20 bases between. This CDR3 contains 13 residues. Germline CDR1 SGHRS, CDR2 YFSETQ. This CDR3 reads CASNHFRCQVQFF. CDR3 in DNA: TGCGCCAGCAACCACTTCCGCTGTCAAGTCCAGTTCTTC.

This clonotype has at least ten counts. The chain links TRBV19 to TRBJ2-6, with D unclear. Trimming stripped 4 bases from V and 2 bases from J, with 3 bases between. Germline CDR1 reads LNHDA; CDR2 reads SQIVND (reference sequence). The CDR3 totals 13 residues. The CDR3 coding sequence is TGTGCCAGTAGTAGAACTGGGGCCAACGTCCTGACTTTC. This translates into CASSRTGANVLTF.

This chain joins TRBV6-1 and TRBJ2-7, with TRBD1 matching over 7 bases. The trim removed 9 bases at V and 3 bases at J, leaving 11 bases unmatched. The germline V gene has CDR1 MNHNS and CDR2 SASEGT. The CDR3 is 14 amino acids. The CDR3 region has the DNA TGTGCCAGTAACCGGGACAGAGACCTCTACGAGCAGTACTTC. Its protein is CASNRDRDLYEQYF.

This clonotype has a single count. This may stem from a read error, because a much larger clone lies one nucleotide away. The rearrangement joins TRBV29-1 to TRBJ2-7; 7 nucleotides agree with TRBD1. The V gene's germline CDR1 is SQVTM and CDR2 ANQGSEA. The CDR3 consists of 13 residues. The CDR3 is CGVGGKGGVEQYF. CDR3 sequence (DNA): TGCGGCGTTGGGGGAAAAGGGGGCGTCGAGCAGTACTTC.

This clonotype was counted a few times. V usage is TRBV5-1 and J usage is TRBJ2-3; D unresolved. The CDR3 sequence is 14 residues long. V was cut by 0 bases and J by 4 bases, with 9 bases left in between. The germline gives CDR1 SGHRS, CDR2 YFSETQ. CDR3 nucleotide sequence: TGCGCCAGCAGCTTGGAAGAGTACTCAGATACGCAGTATTTT. This sequence encodes CASSLEEYSDTQYF.

In its sample, this clonotype was seen many times. This chain uses TRBV6-2 or TRBV6-3 with TRBJ1-6, with unresolved D. Trimming shortened V by 2 bases and J by 13 bases, and 9 bases separated the two germline ends. Germline V CDR1 and CDR2: MNHEY, SVGEGT. CDR3 length equals 12 residues. In DNA, the CDR3 is TGTGCCAGCAGTTACCCTATGGCGCCCCTCCACTTT. The encoded protein is CASSYPMAPLHF.

The table lists this clonotype with a count of one. A single base is all that separates this from a far larger clone, so a read error is likely. The chain employs TRBV5-6 and TRBJ2-2, with D tentatively TRBD1 (5 bases). This CDR3 comprises 12 residues. The V gene's germline CDR1 is SGHDT and CDR2 YYEEEE. Trimming removed 8 bases at V and 3 bases at J, with 8 bases between. CDR3 residues: CARSRDTGELFF. The CDR3 DNA reads as TGTGCCAGAAGCAGGGACACCGGGGAGCTGTTTTTT.

The table lists this clonotype with a few counts. V gene TRBV29-1 combines with J gene TRBJ1-4, with D perhaps matching TRBD1 (6 bases). This CDR3 has 13 residues. V shed 4 bases and J shed 5 bases, with 11 bases lying between them. Looked up from germline, CDR1 is SQVTM and CDR2 is ANQGSEA. CDR3 loop: CSVGRTENEKLFF. The CDR3 bases are TGCAGCGTTGGTAGGACAGAAAATGAAAAACTGTTTTTT.

V usage is TRBV11-2 and J usage is TRBJ2-3; D is unresolved. The CDR3 sequence is 13 residues long. CDR1 SGHAT and CDR2 FQNNGV come from the germline V gene. V lost 4 bases to trimming and J lost 3 bases, with 8 bases between them. The CDR3, as DNA: TGTGCCAGCAGCTCCTCGTTAACAGATACGCAGTATTTT. Translating gives CASSSSLTDTQYF.

The rearrangement uses TRBV19 and TRBJ2-3; the D gene could be TRBD1 or TRBD2 (5 bases each). The CDR3 is made up of 17 amino acids. Germline values: CDR1 LNHDA, CDR2 SQIVND (reference sequence). Trimming stripped 10 bases from V and 2 bases from J, with 25 bases between. CDR3 protein: CATSGWDPTGVTDTQYF. CDR3 coding DNA: TGTGCCACCTCTGGGTGGGACCCTACGGGTGTCACAGATACGCAGTATTTT.